This T cell receptor beta chain was recorded in a study of OX40 agonist ivuxolimab in advanced cancers. J gave up 9 bases and V 6 bases, and 6 bases lay outside the gene matches. The CDR3 is 13 residues long. Germline V gene lookup returns CDR1 SGHTS and CDR2 YDEGEE. The assay was immunoSEQ multiplex PCR, and TCRdb's table has in-frame clones only and misses some. Among 74,000 or so clones listed, less than 95% were seen once. The material was CD4+ or CD8+ T cells sorted from blood, obtained in a trial of the OX40 agonist ivuxolimab. The TCR comes from an adult with an advanced solid tumor such as melanoma, head and neck, liver or kidney cancer. This chain connects TRBV5-8 to TRBJ2-3; TRBD1 aligns across 11 bases. CDR3 loop: CASKDRGLVTQYF. The CDR3 DNA reads TGTGCCAGCAAGGACAGGGGGCTGGTCACGCAGTATTTT.